A single sample gave rise to the 5 T cell receptor beta chains below, sequenced in a study of T cell repertoires in cytomegalovirus infection. Their recognized antigens are unknown. TCRdb redid the calling of the reads with MiXCR, one entry per CDR3 protein. Here the sample spans 100,000 to 150,000 distinct CDR3 sequences, approximately 24% being singletons. Source material: PBMCs, sequenced either directly or after in vitro stimulation (not recorded which). The receptors shown here come from a human donor in good health (CMV status not recorded). Some clones in this sample may be carry-over from other donors' samples.

The chain combines TRBV6-2 or TRBV6-3 with TRBJ2-2, with D uncertain. Germline-derived CDR1 and CDR2 are MNHEY and SVGEGT. The CDR3 spans 14 residues. V was cut by 9 bases and J by 4 bases, with 15 bases left in between. The CDR3 DNA sequence: TGTGCCAGTAAACAGAATTTACCCACCGGGGAGCTGTTTTTT. Protein sequence: CASKQNLPTGELFF.

In its sample, this clonotype was seen a few times. J is TRBJ2-3 and V is TRBV12-3 or TRBV12-4, with D hard to call. Trimming pared 2 bases from V and 0 bases from J, leaving 15 bases between. This CDR3 spans 17 amino acids. The CDR3 DNA sequence: TGTGCCAGCAGTTTATTCAAGGCAGGTTCTAGCACAGATACGCAGTATTTT. Translated: CASSLFKAGSSTDTQYF.

This clonotype has a handful of counts. The chain employs TRBV7-4 and TRBJ2-7; D gene uncertain. Germline CDR1 SGHVT, CDR2 SQSDAQ. V lost 3 bases and J lost 2, with 8 bases in between. The CDR3 has 13 residues. The CDR3 DNA is TGTGCCAGCAGCTTGAGTTTCCCCTACGAGCAGTACTTC. Translating gives CASSLSFPYEQYF.

This clonotype was found many times. This chain uses TRBV28 with TRBJ2-7; 9 bases agree with TRBD1. The V segment lost 5 bases and the J segment 4 bases; nucleotides outside the gene matches: 9. The CDR3 sequence is 15 residues long. CDR1 and CDR2 (germline): MDHEN, SYDVKM. The CDR3 here is CASSPIGGQGYEQYF. The CDR3 coding sequence is TGTGCCAGCAGTCCGATTGGAGGACAGGGGTACGAGCAGTACTTC. The entire variable domain, with the rest obtained from reference TRBV28 and TRBJ2-7, is as follows: DVKVTQSSRYLVKRTGEKVFLECVQDMDHENMFWYRQDPGLGLRLIYFSYDVKMKEKGDIPEGYSVSREKKERFSLILESASTNQTSMYLCASSPIGGQGYEQYFGPGTRLTVT.

This chain connects TRBV4-1 to TRBJ2-1; the match to TRBD1 covers 7 bases. Trimming at V came to 3 bases and at J to 0 bases, leaving 14 bases not matched to a gene. CDR1 is MGHRA, CDR2 YSYEKL, per germline. CDR3 length equals 19 residues. The CDR3 loop reads CASSHPRSRQGSSYNEQFF. CDR3 nucleotide sequence: TGCGCCAGCAGCCACCCCCGTAGTAGACAGGGCAGCTCCTACAATGAGCAGTTCTTC.